The clone carrying this T cell receptor (beta chain) was detected many times. Its antigen is currently unknown. The template for TCR beta VDJ and CDR3 sequence profiling was genomic DNA. TCRdb recomputed calls from the reads with MiXCR, one row per CDR3 protein. This table holds around 210,000 distinct CDR3 sequences, roughly 60% found once. This specimen belongs to a study of CD8+CD57+ T cells in acquired aplastic anemia. Study-level points and caveats: Patients and controls had in common 25 to 30 CD8+ CDR3 sequences. Any difference that existed in CD8+ Simpson's diversity between patients and controls was not significant.

The CDR3 covers 15 residues. Germline loops: CDR1 WNHNN, CDR2 SYGVQD (reference sequence). V lost 2 bases and J lost 3; bases outside the gene matches: 3. Sequenced patients had shown CD8+CD57+ cell expansion by flow cytometry. The TCR was taken from a human donor with aplastic anemia. The genes are TRBV10-1 and TRBJ2-1; 8 bases are shared with TRBD1. Material: sorted CD4+, CD8+, or CD8+CD57+ T cells (not recorded which) from PBMCs. The CDR3 coding sequence is TGCGCCAGCAGTGAGGACAGGGGTAACTACAATGAGCAGTTCTTC. Translated, it gives CASSEDRGNYNEQFF.